The sequence of this T cell receptor (beta chain) was determined in a study of CD8+CD57+ T cells in acquired aplastic anemia. Germline V gene lookup returns CDR1 LNHDA and CDR2 SQIVND (reference sequence). CDR3 length: 14 amino acids. The ends lost 3 bases at V and 6 bases at J; junction bases unmatched: 4. According to the study, genomic DNA was the template for TCR beta VDJ and CDR3 profiling. TCRdb passed the reads through MiXCR, listing each CDR3 protein once. The profile covers approximately 170,000 distinct CDR3 sequences, with roughly half appearing a single time and 3.2% taken by the ten largest. There are many counts of this clonotype. Patients selected for sequencing had displayed CD8+CD57+ cell expansion by flow cytometry.

The rearrangement joins TRBV19 to TRBJ1-5; 8 nucleotides match TRBD1. The specimen sequenced was sorted CD4+, CD8+, or CD8+CD57+ T cells (not recorded which) from PBMCs. This clonotype originated in a human donor with aplastic anemia. CDR3: CASSIDRGAQPQHF. CDR3 bases: TGTGCCAGTAGTATCGACAGGGGAGCTCAGCCCCAGCATTTT.